A selection of T cell receptor beta chains follows, all from one sample in a study of cytomegalovirus exposure and HLA in healthy donors. Produced via immunoSEQ multiplex PCR; TCRdb's table is partial and in-frame only. The sample includes over 150,000 clones, about two thirds of them seen just once. The sample comprised PBMCs. The receptors were gathered from a woman between 25 and 40 years old in good health and CMV-seronegative. Each CDR3 is given with its conserved first and last residue. D genes are given only for firm matches. Only part of the rows carry a size: once, few, many, or a class if the clone is expanded.

CDR3aa | CDR3nt | j_gene | d_gene | abundance | v_gene
CASSPSPGLAGDPVYEQYF | TGTGCCAGCAGCCCTTCGCCGGGACTAGCGGGAGATCCGGTCTACGAGCAGTACTTC | TRBJ2-7 | TRBD2 | NA | TRBV4-2
CAISAGTSGSYEQYF | TGTGCCATCAGCGCCGGGACTAGCGGGTCATACGAGCAGTACTTC | TRBJ2-7 | TRBD2 | NA | TRBV10-3
CASIPSGAKNIQYF | TGTGCCAGCATACCCTCCGGGGCCAAAAACATTCAGTACTTC | TRBJ2-4 | NA | NA | TRBV28
CASSRNEKLFF | TGTGCCAGCAGCCGTAATGAAAAACTGTTTTTT | TRBJ1-4 | NA | once | TRBV5-6
CASSPSDEQYF | TGTGCCAGCAGCCCATCGGACGAGCAGTACTTC | TRBJ2-7 | NA | NA | TRBV7-9
CASSDRPTQETQYF | TGTGCCAGTAGTGATCGGCCGACTCAAGAGACCCAGTACTTC | TRBJ2-5 | NA | NA | TRBV19
CASSQREVDGELFF | TGCGCCAGCAGCCAACGCGAGGTAGACGGGGAGCTGTTTTTT | TRBJ2-2 | NA | NA | TRBV4-1
CASSHGTSRDEQYF | TGTGCCAGCAGCCACGGGACTAGCAGGGACGAGCAGTACTTC | TRBJ2-7 | TRBD2 | NA | TRBV13
CASSLGQTYGYTF | TGTGCCAGCAGTCTCGGACAGACCTATGGCTACACCTTC | TRBJ1-2 | NA | NA | TRBV7-2
CASGLGPGGNQPQHF | TGTGCTAGTGGTTTGGGGCCAGGGGGCAATCAGCCCCAGCATTTT | TRBJ1-5 | NA | NA | TRBV12-5
CASSLPGRGGTQYF | TGTGCCAGCAGTTTACCGGGACGCGGGGGGACCCAGTACTTC | TRBJ2-5 | TRBD2 | NA | TRBV28
CAWSPRGTGELFF | TGTGCCTGGAGCCCCAGGGGGACGGGGGAGCTGTTTTTT | TRBJ2-2 | TRBD1 | NA | TRBV30
CASRTGTGVSSPLHF | TGTGCCAGCAGGACCGGGACAGGGGTTAGTTCACCCCTCCACTTT | TRBJ1-6 | TRBD1 | NA | TRBV6-4
CASSLWLDNQPQHF | TGTGCCAGTAGTCTGTGGCTTGACAATCAGCCCCAGCATTTT | TRBJ1-5 | NA | NA | TRBV19
CASSEAGLPTTNEKLFF | TGTGCCAGCAGTGAGGCGGGACTTCCAACAACTAATGAAAAACTGTTTTTT | TRBJ1-4 | NA | NA | TRBV2
CASSPWGGGSGELFF | TGCGCCAGCAGCCCTTGGGGAGGGGGATCCGGGGAGCTGTTTTTT | TRBJ2-2 | NA | NA | TRBV5-1
CASSSSDGTGDKLFF | TGTGCCAGCAGTTCATCCGACGGGACAGGAGATAAACTGTTTTTT | TRBJ1-4 | TRBD1 | NA | TRBV25-1
CASSVGTGNIQYF | TGTGCCAGTAGTGTGGGGACAGGGAACATTCAGTACTTC | TRBJ2-4 | TRBD1 | NA | TRBV19
CASSQGSGRGNTGELFF | TGCGCCAGCAGCCAAGGGTCGGGCAGGGGGAACACCGGGGAGCTGTTTTTT | TRBJ2-2 | NA | NA | TRBV4-3
CASSLVIVLSRKATNEQFF | TGTGCCAGCAGCTTAGTTATAGTACTGTCGCGGAAGGCAACGAATGAGCAGTTCTTC | TRBJ2-1 | NA | NA | TRBV7-9
CASRRTSGDFYNEQFF | TGTGCCAGCAGAAGAACTAGCGGGGACTTCTACAATGAGCAGTTCTTC | TRBJ2-1 | TRBD2 | NA | TRBV2
CASSLPSGGVQETQYF | TGTGCCAGCAGCTTACCTAGCGGGGGTGTTCAAGAGACCCAGTACTTC | TRBJ2-5 | TRBD2 | few | TRBV7-9
CASSPPGYEQYF | TGTGCCAGCAGCCCCCCGGGGTACGAGCAGTACTTC | TRBJ2-7 | NA | few | TRBV7-9
CATSLTQGPEAFF | TGTGCCACCTCCCTCACACAGGGGCCTGAAGCTTTCTTT | TRBJ1-1 | TRBD1 | NA | TRBV28
CASSLEGGPQETQYF | TGTGCCAGCAGCTTGGAGGGAGGGCCACAAGAGACCCAGTACTTC | TRBJ2-5 | TRBD2 | NA | TRBV5-6
CASSPQVGLHTEAFF | TGTGCCAGCAGCCCACAGGTGGGGCTTCACACTGAAGCTTTCTTT | TRBJ1-1 | NA | NA | TRBV5-4
CASSSPPGRGTPNEKLFF | TGTGCCAGCAGTTCCCCCCCGGGCAGGGGCACTCCTAATGAAAAACTGTTTTTT | TRBJ1-4 | NA | few | TRBV25-1
CASSLFSSGGGNEQFF | TGTGCCAGCAGCTTGTTTTCTAGCGGGGGAGGGAATGAGCAGTTCTTC | TRBJ2-1 | TRBD2 | NA | TRBV5-5
CASKTSAGFSYEQYF | TGTGCCAGCAAAACTTCCGCAGGGTTTTCCTACGAGCAGTACTTC | TRBJ2-7 | NA | NA | TRBV28
CASSDGTSTNEQFF | TGTGCCAGCAGTGACGGGACTTCGACAAATGAGCAGTTCTTC | TRBJ2-1 | NA | NA | TRBV6-4
CASSMDRVSPLHF | TGTGCCAGCAGCATGGACAGGGTTTCACCCCTCCACTTT | TRBJ1-6 | TRBD1 | NA | TRBV5-6
CSSSNTTSSAEQYF | TGTTCCAGCAGCAACACGACTAGCTCCGCGGAGCAGTACTTC | TRBJ2-7 | TRBD2 | NA | TRBV7-9
CASSFTGTSLDTQYF | TGTGCCAGCAGCTTTACCGGGACTAGCTTAGATACGCAGTATTTT | TRBJ2-3 | TRBD2 | NA | TRBV7-3
CASSTRRQGDQETQYF | TGTGCCAGCAGCACCCGCAGACAAGGGGACCAAGAGACCCAGTACTTC | TRBJ2-5 | NA | NA | TRBV9
CAWAPGGGEQYF | TGTGCCTGGGCGCCAGGGGGCGGCGAGCAGTACTTC | TRBJ2-7 | TRBD1 | NA | TRBV30
CASSQDRGRVDEQFF | TGCGCCAGCAGCCAAGACAGGGGGCGCGTAGATGAGCAGTTCTTC | TRBJ2-1 | TRBD1 | NA | TRBV4-1
CASSEIGTEETQYF | TGTGCCAGCAGTGAAATCGGGACAGAAGAGACCCAGTACTTC | TRBJ2-5 | TRBD1 | NA | TRBV6-1
CASERELEDTQYF | TGTGCCAGCGAGCGGGAGTTAGAAGATACGCAGTATTTT | TRBJ2-3 | TRBD2 | NA | TRBV7-9
CASSEMWQTDTQYF | TGTGCCAGCAGTGAGATGTGGCAAACAGATACGCAGTATTTT | TRBJ2-3 | NA | NA | TRBV25-1
CSVEVGVGSEQYF | TGCAGCGTTGAAGTGGGAGTTGGTTCCGAGCAGTACTTC | TRBJ2-7 | NA | few | TRBV29-1
CASSQRAGSLTDTQYF | TGCGCCAGCAGCCAAAGAGCGGGGTCGTTGACAGATACGCAGTATTTT | TRBJ2-3 | TRBD2 | few | TRBV4-3
CASSAPGRGGGYTF | TGTGCCAGCAGCGCCCCGGGGAGGGGAGGCGGCTACACCTTC | TRBJ1-2 | NA | NA | TRBV9
CASSSSSGGYEQYF | TGTGCCAGCAGCTCAAGTAGCGGGGGGTACGAGCAGTACTTC | TRBJ2-7 | TRBD2 | NA | TRBV13
CARRSRAQETQYF | TGTGCCAGACGCTCCAGGGCCCAAGAGACCCAGTACTTC | TRBJ2-5 | NA | once | TRBV28
CASSERGRTNEKLFF | TGTGCCAGCAGCGAGAGGGGGCGGACTAATGAAAAACTGTTTTTT | TRBJ1-4 | TRBD1 | few | TRBV9